The 5 T cell receptor beta chains reported below all come from one sample, sequenced in a study of T cell responses to AZD1222 COVID-19 vaccine. The table came from immunoSEQ multiplex PCR; TCRdb's copy has only in-frame clones and leaves some out. The table records 150,000 to 200,000 clones, approximately 90% of them present only once. Specimen: peripheral blood, collected 28 days after the second dose of the MenACWY control vaccine. These receptors all come from an adult who received the MenACWY meningococcal vaccine as a control.

V and J are TRBV5-1 and TRBJ2-7; 13 bases agree with TRBD2. CDR3 length: 18 residues. Germline trimming cut 3 bases from V and 1 base from J; bases unmatched to any gene: 10. Looked up from germline, CDR1 is SGHRS and CDR2 is YFSETQ. Written as DNA, the CDR3 is TGCGCCAGCAGCTCCGGGACTAGCGGGACGTACGAGTCCTACGAGCAGTACTTC. Translation: CASSSGTSGTYESYEQYF.

The chain joins TRBV6-2 or TRBV6-3 to TRBJ1-1; perhaps TRBD1 as D (6 bases). There are 14 residues in the CDR3. Germline lookup yields CDR1 MNHEY and CDR2 SVGEGT. Trimming took off 5 bases at V and 2 bases at J, with 12 bases between the two ends. For the CDR3, the DNA is TGTGCCAGCAGTGAGACAGGACTAAACACTGAAGCTTTCTTT. Translating it yields CASSETGLNTEAFF.

The chain recombines TRBV2 with TRBJ1-2, with 7 positions matching TRBD1. The germline CDR1 and CDR2 sequences are SNHLY and FYNNEI. The CDR3 covers 13 residues. Trimming removed 4 bases from V and 5 bases from J; junction bases left unmatched: 4. Here the CDR3 reads CASSAGTDYGYTF. In nucleotides, the CDR3 is TGTGCCAGCAGTGCCGGGACAGATTATGGCTACACCTTC.

The chain links TRBV3-1 (or the pseudogene TRBV3-2) to TRBJ1-2; 7 nucleotides agree with TRBD1. From germline, CDR1 is LGHDT and CDR2 YNNKEL (reference sequence). The V gene end was trimmed by 5 bases and the J gene end by 4 bases; junction bases not matched to a gene: 4. This CDR3 has 13 residues. In DNA, the CDR3 is TGTGCCAGCAGCTTCCGGGACAGCTATGGCTACACCTTC. It is translated as CASSFRDSYGYTF.

V gene TRBV4-1 combines with J gene TRBJ2-7; 9 bases fit TRBD1. Germline assignment: CDR1 MGHRA and CDR2 YSYEKL. The J segment lost 5 bases and the V segment lost 0 bases, leaving 5 bases of the junction unmatched. The CDR3 is made up of 15 amino acids. The CDR3 DNA reads as TGCGCCAGCAGCCAAGAGGGACAGGGTATGAACGAGCAGTACTTC. Translating gives CASSQEGQGMNEQYF.